Sequencing of this T cell receptor beta chain was carried out in a study of cytomegalovirus exposure and HLA in healthy donors. Overall study context: Caucasian-associated ancestry cluster membership applied to over 80% of around 400 genotyped donors.

In this sample, this clone turned up once. Its antigen is unknown. Both 60 Vbeta primers and 13 Jbeta primers went into the PCR. Per the authors' pipeline: It was a later analysis that counted tens of millions of unique TCR beta chains, of which around 11 million were shared. The protocol was immunoSEQ multiplex PCR, while the TCRdb copy is restricted to in-frame clones and leaves out a portion. That table is the source of V, J and clone size, and D and trimming were worked out from the DNA. Here the sample spans under 100,000 clones, about 77% being singletons. The germline gives CDR1 LNHDA, CDR2 SQIVND (reference sequence). CDR3 length: 14 amino acids. The junction had 4 bases not matched to a gene; V was cut back by 3 bases and J by 4 bases. Study-level results: TRBV6-2, TRBV6-3 and some other V segments were unresolvable in 87-base-pair reads. Being productive about 90% or about 30% of the time was typical of most TCR beta V segments in an earlier analysis.

The rearrangement joins TRBV19 to TRBJ1-2, with TRBD1 matching over 8 bases. Sequenced sample: PBMCs. This receptor was obtained from a man aged 50 or older in good health and CMV-seronegative. In nucleotides, the CDR3 is TGTGCCAGTAGTATCCGGGACAGGCCCTATGGCTACACCTTC. It translates to CASSIRDRPYGYTF.